The source of this TCR beta chain is a study of T-cell reconstitution after alpha-beta-depleted transplantation in children. Findings and caveats of the study: T-cell counts and diversity at one year post-transplant came mainly from newly produced T cells. Diversity of TCRbeta at day 60 was high in some patients, arising from surviving recipient T cells and thymic progenitors. Two months or so post-transplant, alpha-beta T cells reportedly derived from several hundred expanded graft clones.

A remark on this clonotype: No antigen is known for it.

The CDR3 consists of 14 residues. The J segment lost 2 bases and the V segment lost 3 bases, leaving 7 bases of the junction unmatched. The germline V gene has CDR1 DFQATT and CDR2 SNEGSKA (reference sequence). The TCRbeta library incorporated unique molecular identifiers. MiXCR, run by TCRdb on the PCR reads, gives a single entry per CDR3 protein. The sample records almost 250,000 distinct CDR3 sequences, roughly 25% being singletons. This chain joins TRBV20-1 and TRBJ2-7, with 7 nucleotides matching TRBD2. This sequence was found in a girl aged 2-9 years with Fanconi anemia, due to receive a stem cell transplant. The sample here was PBMCs, taken before TCRalphabeta/CD19-depleted stem cell transplant. In DNA form, the CDR3 reads TGCAGTGCTAGTGCGAGCGGGGATACCTACGAGCAGTACTTC. This gives the protein CSASASGDTYEQYF.